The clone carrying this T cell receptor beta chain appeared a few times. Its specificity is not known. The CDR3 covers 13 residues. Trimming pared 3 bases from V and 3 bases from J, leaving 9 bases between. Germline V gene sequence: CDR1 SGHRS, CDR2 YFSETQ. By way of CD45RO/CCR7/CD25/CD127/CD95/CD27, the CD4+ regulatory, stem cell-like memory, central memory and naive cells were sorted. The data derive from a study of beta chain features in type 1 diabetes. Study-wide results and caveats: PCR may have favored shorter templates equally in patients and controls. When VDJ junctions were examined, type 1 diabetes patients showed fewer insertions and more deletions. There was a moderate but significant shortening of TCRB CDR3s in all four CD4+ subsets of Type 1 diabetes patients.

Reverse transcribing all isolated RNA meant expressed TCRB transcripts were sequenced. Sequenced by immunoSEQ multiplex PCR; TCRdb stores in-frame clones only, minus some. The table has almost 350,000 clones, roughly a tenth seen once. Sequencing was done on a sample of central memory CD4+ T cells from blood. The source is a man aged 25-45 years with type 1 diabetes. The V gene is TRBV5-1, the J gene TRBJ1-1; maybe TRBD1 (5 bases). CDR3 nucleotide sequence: TGCGCCAGCAGCTCGGGGCCGGACACTGAAGCTTTCTTT. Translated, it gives CASSSGPDTEAFF. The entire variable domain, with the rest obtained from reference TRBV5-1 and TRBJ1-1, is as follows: KAGVTQTPRYLIKTRGQQVTLSCSPISGHRSVSWYQQTPGQGLQFLFEYFSETQRNKGNFPGRFSGRQFSNSRSEMNVSTLELGDSALYLCASSSGPDTEAFFGQGTRLTVV.